This entry features one TCR beta chain sequence. Its target is not known. Through a sample-barcoded 5' primer and a J-beta primer mix, a second PCR was run for roughly 7 to 12 cycles. TCRdb processed the 5' RACE reads anew with MiXCR; each CDR3 protein has one entry. The data contain about a million distinct CDR3 sequences, about 53% of them seen just once; the ten biggest clones take up roughly a fifth. Extracted total RNA amounted to at least 5 micrograms for each sample. This record belongs to a study of blood T cells in healthy people across ages. Broader study findings: The long-lived group displayed more naive CD4+ cells, plus higher diversity, than the aged donors did. Naive T cell percentage showed a strong correlation with the diversity of TCR beta. Age advanced and TCR beta diversity per million T cells fell, roughly linearly.

Trimming took off 1 base at V and 3 bases at J, with 13 bases between the two ends. Germline CDR1 is LGHDT and CDR2 is YNNKEL (reference sequence). The CDR3 totals 15 residues. The sequencing sample was made of blood. The chain couples TRBV3-1 to TRBJ2-7, with D possibly being TRBD2 (5 bases). The receptor's source is a woman aged 55 to 70 in good health. The CDR3 DNA reads as TGTGCCAGCAGCCAAGGGATTAGCGCGCTCTACGAGCAGTACTTC. Amino acids: CASSQGISALYEQYF.